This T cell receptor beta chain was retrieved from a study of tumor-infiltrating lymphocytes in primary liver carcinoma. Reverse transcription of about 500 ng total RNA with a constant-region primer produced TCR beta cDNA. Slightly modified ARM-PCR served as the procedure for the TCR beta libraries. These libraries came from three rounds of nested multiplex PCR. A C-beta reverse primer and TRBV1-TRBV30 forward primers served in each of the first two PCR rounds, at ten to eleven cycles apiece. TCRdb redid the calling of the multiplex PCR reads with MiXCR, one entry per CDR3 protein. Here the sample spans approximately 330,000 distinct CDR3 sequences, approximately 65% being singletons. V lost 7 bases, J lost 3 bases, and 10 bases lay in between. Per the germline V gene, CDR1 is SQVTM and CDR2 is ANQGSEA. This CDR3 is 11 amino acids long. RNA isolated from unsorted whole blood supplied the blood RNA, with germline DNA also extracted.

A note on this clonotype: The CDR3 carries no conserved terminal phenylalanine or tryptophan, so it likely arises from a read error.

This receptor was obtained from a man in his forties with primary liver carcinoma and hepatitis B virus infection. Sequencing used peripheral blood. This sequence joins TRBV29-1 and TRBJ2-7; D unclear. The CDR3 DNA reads TGCAGCGCCGTAACTGACTACGAGCAGTACTCC. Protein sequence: CSAVTDYEQYS.